The clone carrying this T cell receptor beta chain was counted between two and nine times. This sample was taken from a study of identical twins. TCRdb reprocessed the 5' RACE reads with MiXCR, giving one entry per CDR3 protein. The sample lists hundreds of thousands of distinct CDR3 sequences, approximately 21% occurring once. V dropped 9 bases and J dropped 2 bases, with 5 bases sitting between them. This CDR3 is 12 amino acids long. CDR1 and CDR2 from the germline V gene are ENHRY and SYGVKD. These data are also associated with another study on T cells expressing NK-cell markers. That study adds: Sequenced donors, eight in total, included seven who were HCMV-seropositive and one who was seronegative. Several of the donors also had these clonotypes leading their CD3+CD56-NKG2C+ fraction.

Sequenced material: PBMCs. The TCR comes from a woman aged 18-35 years in good health. The J gene is TRBJ2-6, the V gene TRBV10-3; no firm D call. CDR3 sequence reads: CAIRTGANVLTF. CDR3 in DNA: TGTGCCATAAGAACTGGGGCCAACGTCCTGACTTTC.